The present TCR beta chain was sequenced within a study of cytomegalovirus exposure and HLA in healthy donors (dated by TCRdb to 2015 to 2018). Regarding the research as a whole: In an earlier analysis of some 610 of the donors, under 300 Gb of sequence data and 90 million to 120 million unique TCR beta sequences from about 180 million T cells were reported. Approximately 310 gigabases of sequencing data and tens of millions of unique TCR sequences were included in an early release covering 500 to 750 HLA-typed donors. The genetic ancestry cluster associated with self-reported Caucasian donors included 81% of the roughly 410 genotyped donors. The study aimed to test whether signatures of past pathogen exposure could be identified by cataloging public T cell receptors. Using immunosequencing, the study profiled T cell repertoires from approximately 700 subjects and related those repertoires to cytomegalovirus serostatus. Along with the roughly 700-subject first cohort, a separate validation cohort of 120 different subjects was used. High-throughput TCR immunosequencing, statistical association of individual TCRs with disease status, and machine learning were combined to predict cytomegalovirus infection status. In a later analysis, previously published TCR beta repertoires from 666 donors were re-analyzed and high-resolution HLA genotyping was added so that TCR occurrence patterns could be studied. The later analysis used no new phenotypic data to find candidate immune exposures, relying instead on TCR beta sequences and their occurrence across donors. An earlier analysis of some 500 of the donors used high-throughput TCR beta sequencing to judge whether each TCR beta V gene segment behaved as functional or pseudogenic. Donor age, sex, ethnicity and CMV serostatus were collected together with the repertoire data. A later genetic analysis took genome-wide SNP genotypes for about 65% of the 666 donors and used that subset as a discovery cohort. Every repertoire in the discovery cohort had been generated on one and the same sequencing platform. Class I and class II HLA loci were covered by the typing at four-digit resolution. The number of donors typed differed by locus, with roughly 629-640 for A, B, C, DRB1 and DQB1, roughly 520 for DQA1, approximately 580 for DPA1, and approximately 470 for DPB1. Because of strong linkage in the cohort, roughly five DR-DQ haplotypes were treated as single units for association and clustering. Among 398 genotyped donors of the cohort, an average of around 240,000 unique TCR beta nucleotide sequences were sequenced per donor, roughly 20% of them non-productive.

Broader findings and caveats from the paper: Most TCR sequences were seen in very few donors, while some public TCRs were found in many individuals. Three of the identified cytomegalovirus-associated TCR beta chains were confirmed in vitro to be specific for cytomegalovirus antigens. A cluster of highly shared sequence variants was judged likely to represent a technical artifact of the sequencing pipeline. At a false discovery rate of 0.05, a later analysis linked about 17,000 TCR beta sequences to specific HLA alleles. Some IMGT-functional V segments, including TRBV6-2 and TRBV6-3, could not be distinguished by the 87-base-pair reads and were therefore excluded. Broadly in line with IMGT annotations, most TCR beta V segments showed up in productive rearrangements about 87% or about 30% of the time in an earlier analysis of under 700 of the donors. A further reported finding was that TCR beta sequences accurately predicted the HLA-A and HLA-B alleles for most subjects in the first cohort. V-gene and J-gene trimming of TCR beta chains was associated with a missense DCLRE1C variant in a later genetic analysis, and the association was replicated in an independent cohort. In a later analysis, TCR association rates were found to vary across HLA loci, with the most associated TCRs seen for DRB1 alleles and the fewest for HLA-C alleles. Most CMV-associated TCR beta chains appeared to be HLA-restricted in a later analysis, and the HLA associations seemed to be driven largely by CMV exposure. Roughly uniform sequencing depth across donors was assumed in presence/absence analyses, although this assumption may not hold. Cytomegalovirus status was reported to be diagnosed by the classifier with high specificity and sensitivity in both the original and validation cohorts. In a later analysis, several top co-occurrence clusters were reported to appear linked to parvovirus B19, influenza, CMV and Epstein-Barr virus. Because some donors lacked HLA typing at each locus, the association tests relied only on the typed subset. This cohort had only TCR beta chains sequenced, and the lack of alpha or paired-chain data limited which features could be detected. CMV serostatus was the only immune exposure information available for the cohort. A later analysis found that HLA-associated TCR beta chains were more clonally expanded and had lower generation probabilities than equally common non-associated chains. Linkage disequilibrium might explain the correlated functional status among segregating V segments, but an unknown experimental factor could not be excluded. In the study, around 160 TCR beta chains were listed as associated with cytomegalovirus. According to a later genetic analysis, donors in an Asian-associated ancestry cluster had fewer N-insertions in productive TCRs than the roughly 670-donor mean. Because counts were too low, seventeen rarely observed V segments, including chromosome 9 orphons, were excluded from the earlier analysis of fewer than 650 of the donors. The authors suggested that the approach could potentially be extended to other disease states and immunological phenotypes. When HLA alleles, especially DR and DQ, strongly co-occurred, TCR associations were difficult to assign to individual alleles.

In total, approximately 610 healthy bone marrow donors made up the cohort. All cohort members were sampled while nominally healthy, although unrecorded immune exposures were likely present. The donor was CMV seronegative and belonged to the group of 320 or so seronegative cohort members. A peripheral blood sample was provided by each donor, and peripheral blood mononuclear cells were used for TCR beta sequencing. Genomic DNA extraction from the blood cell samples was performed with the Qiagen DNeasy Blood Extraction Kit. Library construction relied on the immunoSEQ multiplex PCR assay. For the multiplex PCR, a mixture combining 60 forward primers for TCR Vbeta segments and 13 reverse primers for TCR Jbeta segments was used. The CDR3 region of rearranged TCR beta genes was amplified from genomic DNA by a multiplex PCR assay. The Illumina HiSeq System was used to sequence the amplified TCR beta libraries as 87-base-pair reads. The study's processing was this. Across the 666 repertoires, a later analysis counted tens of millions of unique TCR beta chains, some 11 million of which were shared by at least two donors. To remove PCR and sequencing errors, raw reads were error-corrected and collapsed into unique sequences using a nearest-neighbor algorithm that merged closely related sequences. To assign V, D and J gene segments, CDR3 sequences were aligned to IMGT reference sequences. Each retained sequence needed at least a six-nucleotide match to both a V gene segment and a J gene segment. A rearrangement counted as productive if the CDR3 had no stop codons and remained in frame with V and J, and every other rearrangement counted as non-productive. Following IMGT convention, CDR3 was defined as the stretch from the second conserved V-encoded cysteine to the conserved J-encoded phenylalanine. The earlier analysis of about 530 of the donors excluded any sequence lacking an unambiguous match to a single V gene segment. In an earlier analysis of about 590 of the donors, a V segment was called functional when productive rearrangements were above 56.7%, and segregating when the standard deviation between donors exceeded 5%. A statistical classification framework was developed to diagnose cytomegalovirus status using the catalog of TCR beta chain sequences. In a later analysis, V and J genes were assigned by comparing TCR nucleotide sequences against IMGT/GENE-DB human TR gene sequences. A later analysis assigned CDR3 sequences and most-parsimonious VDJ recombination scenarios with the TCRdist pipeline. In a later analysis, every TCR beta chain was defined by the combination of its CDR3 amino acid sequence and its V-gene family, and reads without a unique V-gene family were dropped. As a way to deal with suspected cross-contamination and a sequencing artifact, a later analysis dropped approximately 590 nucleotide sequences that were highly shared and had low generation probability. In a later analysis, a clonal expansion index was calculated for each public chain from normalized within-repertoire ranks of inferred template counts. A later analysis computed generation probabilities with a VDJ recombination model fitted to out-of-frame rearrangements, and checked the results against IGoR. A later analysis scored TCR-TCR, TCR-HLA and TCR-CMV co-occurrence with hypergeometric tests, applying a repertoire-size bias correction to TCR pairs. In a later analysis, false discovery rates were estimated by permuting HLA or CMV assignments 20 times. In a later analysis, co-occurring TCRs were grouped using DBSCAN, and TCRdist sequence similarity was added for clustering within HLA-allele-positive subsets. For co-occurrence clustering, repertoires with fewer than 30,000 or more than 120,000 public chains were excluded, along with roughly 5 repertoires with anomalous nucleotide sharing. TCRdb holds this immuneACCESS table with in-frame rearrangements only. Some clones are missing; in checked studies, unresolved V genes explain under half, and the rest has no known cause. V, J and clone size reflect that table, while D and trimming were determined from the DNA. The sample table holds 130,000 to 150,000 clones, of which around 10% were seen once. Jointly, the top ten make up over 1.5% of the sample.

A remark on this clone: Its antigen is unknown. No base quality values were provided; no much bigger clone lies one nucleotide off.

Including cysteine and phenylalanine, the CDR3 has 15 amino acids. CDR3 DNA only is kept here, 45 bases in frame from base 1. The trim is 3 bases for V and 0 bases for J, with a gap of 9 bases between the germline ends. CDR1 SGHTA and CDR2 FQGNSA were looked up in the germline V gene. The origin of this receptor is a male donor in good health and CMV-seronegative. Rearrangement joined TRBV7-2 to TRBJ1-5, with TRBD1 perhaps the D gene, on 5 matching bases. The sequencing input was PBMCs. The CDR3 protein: CASSLGPYSNQPQHF. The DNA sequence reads TGTGCCAGCAGCTTGGGGCCATATAGCAATCAGCCCCAGCATTTT.